This T cell receptor beta chain was identified in a study of T cell changes during pregnancy in multiple sclerosis (dated by TCRdb to about 2019). For the study in its entirety: Changes in the T cell repertoire over the course of pregnancy were examined in this study in women with multiple sclerosis.

Inclusive of the bounding cysteine and phenylalanine, the CDR3 is 14 residues long. Only CDR3 DNA is held: 42 bases, read in frame from base 1. The germline V gene (reference sequence) provides CDR1 PRHDT and CDR2 FYEKMQ. V lost 5 bases and J lost 8 bases; the stretch between them is 15 bases long. Preparation of the library involved the immunoSEQ multiplex PCR assay. Held by TCRdb, this immuneACCESS table contains in-frame sequences only and omits some clones. Under half of the omission traces to an unresolved V gene where checked; the cause of the rest is unknown. The sample profile shows 35,000 to 45,000 clones; about 88% of them were found once. The top ten constitute roughly 4% of the sample. About this clone itself: It lacks a known antigen. One base away there is no much larger clone; base qualities are not given.

The V and J genes are TRBV13 and TRBJ1-4; 6 matching bases give a weak D call of TRBD1. The sequencing here drew on CD8+ T cells from peripheral blood mononuclear cells, taken in the first trimester of pregnancy. This TCR was sampled from a female donor with multiple sclerosis, enrolled in a pregnancy study. The DNA sequence is TGTGCCAGCAGCCTACAGGGCGGCAAGGAAAAACTGTTTTTT. Its translation reads: CASSLQGGKEKLFF.